The 6 T cell receptor beta chains below were found in one sample sequenced in a study of T cell repertoires in cytomegalovirus infection. Their cognate antigens are unknown. A single record per CDR3 protein comes from TCRdb applying MiXCR to the reads. The data contain approximately 1,000,000 distinct CDR3 sequences, roughly 31% of them seen just once; the ten biggest clones take up 13%. This sample comprised cultured CD8+ T cells from PBMCs, obtained from culture after CMV antigen stimulation. The receptors here all came from a human donor in good health (CMV status not recorded). Some clones in this sample may be carry-over from other donors' samples.

As to this clonotype: One junction end disagrees with the germline gene, perhaps due to a read error. The rearrangement joins TRBV6-5 to TRBJ1-6; TRBD1 matches 10 bases. The CDR3 consists of 16 residues. Germline CDR1 reads MNHEY; CDR2 reads SVGAGI. The CDR3 region is CASSDSGTGVNSPLHF. The CDR3 bases are TGTGCCAGCAGTGACTCCGGGACAGGGGTTAATTCACCCCTCCACTTT.

This clonotype was recorded many times. The chain carries TRBV12-3 or TRBV12-4 and TRBJ2-7; D may be TRBD2 (5 bases). V shed 5 bases and J shed 1 base, with 12 bases lying between them. The CDR3 has 14 residues. CDR3 nucleotide sequence: TGTGCCAGCAGTCCAGGACTGGAGTCCTACGAGCAGTACTTC. Translation: CASSPGLESYEQYF.

This clonotype occurred many times. The V gene is TRBV19, the J gene TRBJ1-5, with D hard to call. In germline, CDR1 is LNHDA, CDR2 SQIVND (reference sequence). The CDR3 is 13 residues long. V lost 2 bases and J lost 7, with 9 bases in between. Here the CDR3 DNA reads TGTGCCAGTAGTATACGGATTTACCAGCCCCAGCATTTT. Residues: CASSIRIYQPQHF.

This clonotype has only one observation. The V gene is TRBV20-1, the J gene TRBJ1-2; D not resolved. Germline V gene data show CDR1 as DFQATT and CDR2 as SNEGSKA (reference sequence). The V gene lost 0 bases and the J gene lost 4 bases, with 15 bases spanning the gap. The CDR3 runs 15 residues. This CDR3 reads CSARDGGESTYGYTF. The DNA for the CDR3 is TGCAGTGCTAGAGATGGTGGGGAATCCACCTATGGCTACACCTTC.

The CDR3 loop is CSARGQQQETQYF. The CDR3 DNA reads as TGCAGTGCTAGAGGGCAGCAACAAGAGACCCAGTACTTC. This chain links TRBV20-1 with TRBJ2-5, with no clear D. CDR3 length: 13 amino acids. V was shortened by 1 base and J by 2 bases, with 8 bases between the two germline ends. CDR1 is DFQATT and CDR2 is SNEGSKA in the germline V gene (reference sequence).

This clonotype was picked up a small number of times. The rearrangement links TRBV6-1 to TRBJ2-2, with TRBD1 identical over 11 bases. Losses at the gene ends were 6 bases for V and 4 bases for J; bases not matched to a gene: 7. The CDR3 runs to 16 residues. The V gene's germline CDR1 is MNHNS and CDR2 SASEGT. Here the CDR3 DNA reads TGTGCCAGCAGCTTCGGGACAGGGGGAGTCACCGGGGAGCTGTTTTTT. Its translation is CASSFGTGGVTGELFF.